These T cell receptor beta chains were read from a single sample in a study of shared clonotypes between healthy human individuals. Sequencing was performed with immunoSEQ multiplex PCR; in TCRdb, only in-frame clones are kept and a portion is missing. Of about 1.5 million clones listed, over 95% were seen once; the top ten hold roughly 1.1%. Sequencing input: naive CD4+ T cells sorted from blood. These receptors were collected from a man aged 25 to 40 in good health. Each CDR3 is given with its conserved first and last residue. Each record gives: D gene, J gene, V gene, clone size, CDR3 DNA, CDR3 protein. D genes are given only for firm matches. For some rows the clone size is stated as once, few or many, or as a class when expanded; others skip it.

TRBD1	TRBJ2-5	TRBV14	NA	TGTGCCAGCAGCCCGGGACAGGGGAGCCGGCAAGAGACCCAGTACTTC	CASSPGQGSRQETQYF
NA	TRBJ1-5	TRBV11-2	NA	TGTGCCAGCAGCTCTCAGATCTATAGCAATCAGCCCCAGCATTTT	CASSSQIYSNQPQHF
TRBD1	TRBJ2-1	TRBV5-6	NA	TGTGCCAGCAGCTTGTGGGGACAGGGCACCCCCCACTACAATGAGCAGTTCTTC	CASSLWGQGTPHYNEQFF
NA	TRBJ2-1	TRBV27	NA	TGTGCCAGCAGTTTCGGCAGCTACAATGAGCAGTTCTTC	CASSFGSYNEQFF
TRBD2	TRBJ2-2	TRBV7-3	NA	TGTGCCAGCAGCCGTACCGGGACTAGCGGGTTTACCGCGAACACCGGGGAGCTGTTTTTT	CASSRTGTSGFTANTGELFF
TRBD2	TRBJ2-1	TRBV5-4	NA	TGTGCCAGCAGCCAATCGACTAGCGGGAAATACAATGAGCAGTTCTTC	CASSQSTSGKYNEQFF
TRBD2	TRBJ2-5	TRBV5-1	NA	TGCGCCAGCAGCGGGCTAGCGGGAGAAGTGCTGATGGAGACCCAGTACTTC	CASSGLAGEVLMETQYF
NA	TRBJ1-1	TRBV7-2	once	TGTGCCAGCAGCTTAGGGGGAAAAGCTTTCTTT	CASSLGGKAFF
TRBD2	TRBJ2-2	TRBV9	NA	TGTGCCAGCAGCGGTTCTAGCGGGTTTAACACCGGGGAGCTGTTTTTT	CASSGSSGFNTGELFF
TRBD1	TRBJ2-2	TRBV7-9	NA	TGTGCCAGCAGCCCAAGTGGGACAGCAAACACCGGGGAGCTGTTTTTT	CASSPSGTANTGELFF
NA	TRBJ2-7	TRBV15	NA	TGTGCCACCAGCAGAGATGGCGCGGGTAGCTCCTACGAGCAGTACTTC	CATSRDGAGSSYEQYF
NA	TRBJ2-4	TRBV4-3	NA	TGCGCCAGCAGCCAAGCTACGCGAAACATTCAGTACTTC	CASSQATRNIQYF
NA	TRBJ1-4	TRBV5-1	NA	TGCGCCAGCAGCACGGCGGGAGCCAAAAATGAAAAACTGTTTTTT	CASSTAGAKNEKLFF
NA	TRBJ1-5	TRBV14	NA	TGTGCCAGCAGCCGGGGGGCCCATCAGCCCCAGCATTTT	CASSRGAHQPQHF
TRBD1	TRBJ2-5	TRBV7-6	NA	TGTGCCAGCAGCTTAGCCGGTTGGGACAGGGATGGAGAGACCCAGTACTTC	CASSLAGWDRDGETQYF
NA	TRBJ2-1	TRBV28	NA	TGTGCCAGCAGTTTATCCCAGGGTTCTCAGTTCTTC	CASSLSQGSQFF
NA	TRBJ2-2	TRBV21-1	NA	TGTGCCAGCAGCAAACGCCCCAGCGGGAGGGCCGGGTCCGGGGAGCTGTTTTTT	CASSKRPSGRAGSGELFF
TRBD2	TRBJ2-2	TRBV5-1	NA	TGCGCCAGCAGCTACCTAGCGGGAAGCACCGGGGAGCTGTTTTTT	CASSYLAGSTGELFF